The clone carrying this T cell receptor beta chain appeared once. The target antigen is unknown. This sample is drawn from a study of T cell responses to AZD1222 COVID-19 vaccine. Study as a whole: Some second doses came at about 4 weeks and others at about 12 weeks; these were pooled.

The assay was immunoSEQ multiplex PCR, and TCRdb's table has in-frame clones only and misses some. The sample has 100,000 to 150,000 clones, approximately 84% seen once; the top ten hold around 22%. The CDR3 extends over 15 amino acids. V shed 6 bases, J shed 1 base, and the junction held 8 bases outside the gene matches. Germline CDR1 is MNHEY and CDR2 is SVGAGI. Study results and limitations: Baseline seropositives among AZD1222 recipients totaled only six or seven.

The sequencing here drew on peripheral blood, taken on day 0 of AZD1222 vaccination. The chain uses TRBV6-5 and TRBJ1-2; 7 positions agree with TRBD1. The receptor's source is an adult in good health. The CDR3 reads CASSYIPGGNYGYTF. DNA for the CDR3: TGTGCCAGCAGCTATATACCAGGGGGTAACTATGGCTACACCTTC.